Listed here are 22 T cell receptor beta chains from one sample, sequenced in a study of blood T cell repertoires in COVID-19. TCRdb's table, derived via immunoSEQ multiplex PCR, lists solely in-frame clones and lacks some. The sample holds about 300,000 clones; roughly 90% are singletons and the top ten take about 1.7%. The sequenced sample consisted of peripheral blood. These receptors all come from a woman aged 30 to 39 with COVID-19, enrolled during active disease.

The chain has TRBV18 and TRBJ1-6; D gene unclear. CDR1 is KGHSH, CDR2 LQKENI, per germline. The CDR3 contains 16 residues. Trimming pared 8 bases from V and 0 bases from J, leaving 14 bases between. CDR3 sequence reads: CASRPPGSSYNSPLHF. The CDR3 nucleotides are TGTGCCAGCCGACCTCCGGGGAGCTCCTATAATTCACCCCTCCACTTT.

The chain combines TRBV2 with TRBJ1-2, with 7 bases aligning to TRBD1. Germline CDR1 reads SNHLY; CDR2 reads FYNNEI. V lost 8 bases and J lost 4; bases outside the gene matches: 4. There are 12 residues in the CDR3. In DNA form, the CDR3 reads TGTGCCAGCCACAGGGGCAGCTATGGCTACACCTTC. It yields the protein CASHRGSYGYTF.

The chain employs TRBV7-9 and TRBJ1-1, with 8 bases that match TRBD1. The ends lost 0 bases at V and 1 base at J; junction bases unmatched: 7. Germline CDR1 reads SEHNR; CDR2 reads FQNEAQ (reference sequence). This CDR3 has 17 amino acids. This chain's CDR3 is CASSLAYQGAWNTEAFF. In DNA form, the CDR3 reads TGTGCCAGCAGCTTAGCGTACCAGGGGGCATGGAACACTGAAGCTTTCTTT.

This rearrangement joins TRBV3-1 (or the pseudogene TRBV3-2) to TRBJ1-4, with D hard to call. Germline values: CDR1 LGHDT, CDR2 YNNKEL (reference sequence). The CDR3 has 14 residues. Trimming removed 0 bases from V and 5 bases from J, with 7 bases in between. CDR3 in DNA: TGTGCCAGCAGCCAAGATCTACAGAATGAAAAACTGTTTTTT. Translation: CASSQDLQNEKLFF.

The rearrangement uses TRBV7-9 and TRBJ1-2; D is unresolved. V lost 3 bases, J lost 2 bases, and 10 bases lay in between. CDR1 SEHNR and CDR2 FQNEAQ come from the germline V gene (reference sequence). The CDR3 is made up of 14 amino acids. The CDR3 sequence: CASSFTANNYGYTF. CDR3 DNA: TGTGCCAGCAGCTTTACAGCAAACAACTATGGCTACACCTTC.

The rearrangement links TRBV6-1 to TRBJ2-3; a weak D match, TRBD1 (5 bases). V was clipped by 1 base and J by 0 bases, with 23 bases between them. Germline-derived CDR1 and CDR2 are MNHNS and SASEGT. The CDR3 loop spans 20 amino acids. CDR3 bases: TGTGCCAGCAGTGAAGGAATTTCGTTACAGGCGGACGCTAGCACAGATACGCAGTATTTT. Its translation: CASSEGISLQADASTDTQYF.

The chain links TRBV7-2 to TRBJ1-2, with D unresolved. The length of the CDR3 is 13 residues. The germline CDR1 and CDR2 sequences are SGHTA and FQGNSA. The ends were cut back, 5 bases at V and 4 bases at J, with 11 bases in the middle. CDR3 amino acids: CASSPPASYGYTF. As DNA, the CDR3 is TGTGCCAGCAGCCCGCCCGCGAGCTATGGCTACACCTTC.

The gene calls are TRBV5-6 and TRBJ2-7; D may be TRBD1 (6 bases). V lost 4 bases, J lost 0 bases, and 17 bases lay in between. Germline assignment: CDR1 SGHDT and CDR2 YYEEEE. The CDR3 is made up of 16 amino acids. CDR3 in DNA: TGTGCCAGCAGCCCAGAATGGAGACAGGCCTCCTACGAGCAGTACGTC. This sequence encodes CASSPEWRQASYEQYV.

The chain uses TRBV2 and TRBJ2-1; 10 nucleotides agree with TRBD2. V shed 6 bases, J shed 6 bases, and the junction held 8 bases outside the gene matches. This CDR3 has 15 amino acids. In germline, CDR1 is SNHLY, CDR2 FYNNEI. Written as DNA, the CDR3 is TGTGCCAGCAGGGCGAGCGGGGGGGCTCGCAATGAGCAGTTCTTC. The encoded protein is CASRASGGARNEQFF.

CDR3 loop: CASSSQTGLNTEAFF. CDR3 nucleotides: TGTGCCAGCAGCTCACAGACAGGTCTGAACACTGAAGCTTTCTTT. The chain employs TRBV9 and TRBJ1-1; maybe TRBD1 (6 bases). This CDR3 is 15 amino acids long. The ends were cut back, 4 bases at V and 0 bases at J, with 13 bases in the middle. From germline, CDR1 is SGDLS and CDR2 YYNGEE.

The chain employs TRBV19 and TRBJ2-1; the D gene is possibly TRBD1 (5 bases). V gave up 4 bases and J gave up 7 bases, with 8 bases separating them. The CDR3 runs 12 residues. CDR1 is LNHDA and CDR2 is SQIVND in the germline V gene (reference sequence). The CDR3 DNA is TGTGCCAGTAGTACAGGGATGAATGAGCAGTTCTTC. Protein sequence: CASSTGMNEQFF.

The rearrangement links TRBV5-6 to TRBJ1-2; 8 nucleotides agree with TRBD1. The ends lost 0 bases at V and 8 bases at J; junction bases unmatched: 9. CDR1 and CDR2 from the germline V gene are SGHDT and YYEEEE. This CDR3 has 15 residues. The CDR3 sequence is CASSLGSTGGYGYTF. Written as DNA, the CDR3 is TGTGCCAGCAGCTTGGGATCAACAGGGGGTTACGGCTACACCTTC.

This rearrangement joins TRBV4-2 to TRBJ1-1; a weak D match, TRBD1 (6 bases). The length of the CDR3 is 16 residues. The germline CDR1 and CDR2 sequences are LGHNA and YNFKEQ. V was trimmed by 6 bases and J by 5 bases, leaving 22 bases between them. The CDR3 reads CASSHAGADSRTEAFF. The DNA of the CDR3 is TGTGCCAGCAGTCACGCTGGGGCGGACAGTCGGACTGAAGCTTTCTTT.

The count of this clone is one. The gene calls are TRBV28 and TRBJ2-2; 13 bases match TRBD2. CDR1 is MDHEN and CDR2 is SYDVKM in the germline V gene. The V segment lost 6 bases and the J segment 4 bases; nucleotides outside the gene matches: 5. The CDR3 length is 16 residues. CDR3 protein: CASSPTSGGCTGELFF. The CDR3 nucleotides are TGTGCCAGCAGCCCGACTAGCGGGGGGTGCACCGGGGAGCTGTTTTTT.

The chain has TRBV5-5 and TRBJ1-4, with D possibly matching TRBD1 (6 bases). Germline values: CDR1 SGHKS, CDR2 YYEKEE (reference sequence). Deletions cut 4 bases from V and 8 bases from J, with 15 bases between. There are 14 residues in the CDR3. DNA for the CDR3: TGTGCCAGCAGCCGGGGACATTCGGGCGAAAAACTGTTTTTT. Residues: CASSRGHSGEKLFF.

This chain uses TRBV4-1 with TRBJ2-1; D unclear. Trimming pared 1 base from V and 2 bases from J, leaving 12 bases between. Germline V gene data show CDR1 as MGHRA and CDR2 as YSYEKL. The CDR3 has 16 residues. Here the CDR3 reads CASSQVDILTYNEQFF. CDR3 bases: TGCGCCAGCAGCCAAGTTGACATTCTAACCTACAATGAGCAGTTCTTC.

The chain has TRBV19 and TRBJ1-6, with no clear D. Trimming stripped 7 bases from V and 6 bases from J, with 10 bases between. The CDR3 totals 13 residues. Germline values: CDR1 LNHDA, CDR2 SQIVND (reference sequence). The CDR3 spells CASNLGTNSPLHF. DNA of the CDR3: TGTGCCAGTAATCTGGGCACTAATTCACCCCTCCACTTT.

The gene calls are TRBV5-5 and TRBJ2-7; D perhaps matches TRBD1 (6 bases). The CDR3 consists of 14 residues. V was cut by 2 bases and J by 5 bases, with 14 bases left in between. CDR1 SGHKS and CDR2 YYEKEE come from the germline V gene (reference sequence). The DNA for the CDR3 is TGTGCCAGCAGCTTAGTGTCAGGGGAGAACGAGCAGTACTTC. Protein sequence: CASSLVSGENEQYF.

In nucleotides, the CDR3 is TGTGCCAGCAGCATAAGGACAGGGACGGGCTACACCTTC. It translates to CASSIRTGTGYTF. V and J are TRBV7-2 and TRBJ1-2, with TRBD1 matching over 8 bases. The CDR3 totals 13 residues. The ends lost 5 bases at V and 8 bases at J; junction bases unmatched: 7. The germline gives CDR1 SGHTA, CDR2 FQGNSA.

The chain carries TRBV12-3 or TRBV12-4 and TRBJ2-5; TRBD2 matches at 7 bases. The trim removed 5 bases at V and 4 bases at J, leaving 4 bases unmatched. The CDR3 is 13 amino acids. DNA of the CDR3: TGTGCCAGCAGTGGGGGGGAAGCAGAGACCCAGTACTTC. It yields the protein CASSGGEAETQYF.

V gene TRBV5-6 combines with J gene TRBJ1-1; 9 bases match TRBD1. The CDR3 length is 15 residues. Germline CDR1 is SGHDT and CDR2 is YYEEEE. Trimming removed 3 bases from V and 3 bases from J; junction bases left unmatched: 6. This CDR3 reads CASSSRDRVHTEAFF. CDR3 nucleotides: TGTGCCAGCAGCTCCCGGGACAGGGTTCACACTGAAGCTTTCTTT.

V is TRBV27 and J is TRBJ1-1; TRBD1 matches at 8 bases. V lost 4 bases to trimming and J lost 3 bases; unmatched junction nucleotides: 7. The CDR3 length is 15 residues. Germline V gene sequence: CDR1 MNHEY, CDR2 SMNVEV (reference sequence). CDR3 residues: CASSSQGAWDTEAFF. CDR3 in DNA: TGTGCCAGCAGTTCTCAGGGGGCGTGGGACACTGAAGCTTTCTTT.